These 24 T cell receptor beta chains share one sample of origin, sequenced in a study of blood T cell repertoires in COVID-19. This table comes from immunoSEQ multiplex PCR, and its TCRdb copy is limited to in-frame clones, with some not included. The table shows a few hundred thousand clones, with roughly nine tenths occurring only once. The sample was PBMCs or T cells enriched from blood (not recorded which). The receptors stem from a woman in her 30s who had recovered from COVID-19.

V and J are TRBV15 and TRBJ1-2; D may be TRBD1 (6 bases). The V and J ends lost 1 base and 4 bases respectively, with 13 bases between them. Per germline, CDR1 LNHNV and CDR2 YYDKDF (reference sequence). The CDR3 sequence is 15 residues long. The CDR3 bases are TGTGCCACCAGCAGAGGGGGGACATCCGGCTATGGCTACACCTTC. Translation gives CATSRGGTSGYGYTF.

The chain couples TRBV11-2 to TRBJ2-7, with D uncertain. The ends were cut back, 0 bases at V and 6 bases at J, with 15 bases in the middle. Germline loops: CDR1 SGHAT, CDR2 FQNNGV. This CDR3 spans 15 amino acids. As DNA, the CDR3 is TGTGCCAGCAGCTTAGAGGCCGGGTCCGGTGGCGAGCAGTACTTC. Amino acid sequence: CASSLEAGSGGEQYF.

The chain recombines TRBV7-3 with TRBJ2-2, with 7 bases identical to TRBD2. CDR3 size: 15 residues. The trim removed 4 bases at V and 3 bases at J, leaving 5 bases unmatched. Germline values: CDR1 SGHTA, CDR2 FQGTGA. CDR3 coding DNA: TGTGCCAGCAGCTCCCGGGACTATTACACCGGGGAGCTGTTTTTT. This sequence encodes CASSSRDYYTGELFF.

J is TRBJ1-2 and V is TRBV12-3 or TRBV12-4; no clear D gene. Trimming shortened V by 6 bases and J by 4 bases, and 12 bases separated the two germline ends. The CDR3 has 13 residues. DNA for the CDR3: TGTGCCAGCAGCCTAACAGCCCGCTATGGCTACACCTTC. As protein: CASSLTARYGYTF.

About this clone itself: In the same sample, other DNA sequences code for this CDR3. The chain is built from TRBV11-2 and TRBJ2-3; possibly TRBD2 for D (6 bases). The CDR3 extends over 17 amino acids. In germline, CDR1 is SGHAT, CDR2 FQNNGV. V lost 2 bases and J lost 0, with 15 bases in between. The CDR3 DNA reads TGTGCCAGCAGCTTACGTGGGGCGGGAAAAAGCACAGATACGCAGTATTTT. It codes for CASSLRGAGKSTDTQYF.

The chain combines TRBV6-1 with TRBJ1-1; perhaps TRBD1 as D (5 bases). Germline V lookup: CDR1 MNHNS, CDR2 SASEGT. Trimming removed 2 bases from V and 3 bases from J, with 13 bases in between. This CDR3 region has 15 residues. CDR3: CASSERGGLDTEAFF. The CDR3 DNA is TGTGCCAGCAGTGAAAGGGGAGGGTTGGACACTGAAGCTTTCTTT.

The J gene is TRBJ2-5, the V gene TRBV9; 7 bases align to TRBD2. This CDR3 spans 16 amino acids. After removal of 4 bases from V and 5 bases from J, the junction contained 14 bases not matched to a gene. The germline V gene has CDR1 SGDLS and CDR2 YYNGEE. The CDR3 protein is CASSQGGASGLETQYF. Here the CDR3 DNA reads TGTGCCAGCAGCCAGGGAGGGGCTAGCGGTTTGGAGACCCAGTACTTC.

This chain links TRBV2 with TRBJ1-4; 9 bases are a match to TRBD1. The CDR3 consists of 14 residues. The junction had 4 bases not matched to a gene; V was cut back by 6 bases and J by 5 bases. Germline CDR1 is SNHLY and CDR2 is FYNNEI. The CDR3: CASRPTGGNEKLFF. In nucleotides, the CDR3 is TGTGCCAGCAGACCAACAGGGGGCAATGAAAAACTGTTTTTT.

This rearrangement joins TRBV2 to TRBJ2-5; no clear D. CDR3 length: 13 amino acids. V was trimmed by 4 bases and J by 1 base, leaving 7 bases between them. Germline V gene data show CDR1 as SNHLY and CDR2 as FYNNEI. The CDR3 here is CASSGLSQETQYF. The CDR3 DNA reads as TGTGCCAGCAGTGGACTGAGCCAAGAGACCCAGTACTTC.

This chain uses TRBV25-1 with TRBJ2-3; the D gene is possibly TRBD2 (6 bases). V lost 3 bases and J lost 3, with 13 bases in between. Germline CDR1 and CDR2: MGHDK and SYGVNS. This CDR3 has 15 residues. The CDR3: CASSDSGTSTDTQYF. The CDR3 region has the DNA TGTGCCAGCAGTGATTCTGGGACTTCTACAGATACGCAGTATTTT. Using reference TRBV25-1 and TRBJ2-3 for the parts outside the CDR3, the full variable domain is EADIYQTPRYLVIGTGKKITLECSQTMGHDKMYWYQQDPGMELHLIHYSYGVNSTEKGDLSSESTVSRIRTEHFPLTLESARPSHTSQYLCASSDSGTSTDTQYFGPGTRLTVL.

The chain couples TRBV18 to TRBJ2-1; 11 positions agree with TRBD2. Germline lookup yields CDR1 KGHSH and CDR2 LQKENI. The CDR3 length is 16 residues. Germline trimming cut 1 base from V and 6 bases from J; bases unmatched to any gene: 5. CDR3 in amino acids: CASSPRLAGWGNEQFF. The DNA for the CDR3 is TGTGCCAGCTCACCACGACTAGCGGGATGGGGCAATGAGCAGTTCTTC.

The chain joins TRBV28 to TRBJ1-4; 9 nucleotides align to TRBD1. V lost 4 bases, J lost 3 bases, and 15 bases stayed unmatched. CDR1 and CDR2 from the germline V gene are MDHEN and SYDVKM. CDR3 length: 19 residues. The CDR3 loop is CASSSPGQGSWVSNEKLFF. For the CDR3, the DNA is TGTGCCAGCAGTTCTCCGGGACAGGGATCGTGGGTTTCTAATGAAAAACTGTTTTTT.

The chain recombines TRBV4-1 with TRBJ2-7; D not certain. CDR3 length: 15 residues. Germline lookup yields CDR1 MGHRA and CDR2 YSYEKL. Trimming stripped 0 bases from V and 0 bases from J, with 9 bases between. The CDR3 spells CASSQEARGSYEQYF. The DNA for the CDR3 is TGCGCCAGCAGCCAAGAGGCCAGAGGCTCCTACGAGCAGTACTTC.

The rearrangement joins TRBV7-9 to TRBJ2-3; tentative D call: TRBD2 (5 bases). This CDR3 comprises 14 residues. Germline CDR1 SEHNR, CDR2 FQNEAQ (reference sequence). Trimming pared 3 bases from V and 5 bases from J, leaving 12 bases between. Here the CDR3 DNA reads TGTGCCAGCAGCTTGGAAGCCCGGGAAGATACGCAGTATTTT. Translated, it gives CASSLEAREDTQYF.

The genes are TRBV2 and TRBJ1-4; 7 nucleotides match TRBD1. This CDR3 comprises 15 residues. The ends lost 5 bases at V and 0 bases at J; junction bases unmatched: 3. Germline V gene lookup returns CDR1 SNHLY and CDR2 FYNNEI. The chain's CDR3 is CASSRTGATNEKLFF. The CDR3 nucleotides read TGTGCCAGCAGTCGGACAGGCGCAACTAATGAAAAACTGTTTTTT.

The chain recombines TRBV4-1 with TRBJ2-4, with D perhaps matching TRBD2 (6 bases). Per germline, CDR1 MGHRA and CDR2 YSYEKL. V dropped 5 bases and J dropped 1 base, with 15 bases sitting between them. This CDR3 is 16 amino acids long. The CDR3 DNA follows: TGCGCCAGCAGCGAACCGGGAGTTGGGGCCAAAAACATTCAGTACTTC. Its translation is CASSEPGVGAKNIQYF.

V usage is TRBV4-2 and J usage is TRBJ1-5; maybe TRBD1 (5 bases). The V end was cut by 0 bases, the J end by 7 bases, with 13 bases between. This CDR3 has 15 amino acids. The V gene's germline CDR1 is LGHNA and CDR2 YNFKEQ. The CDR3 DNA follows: TGTGCCAGCAGCCAAGATCACGGGGGGGGGCAGCCCCAGCATTTT. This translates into CASSQDHGGGQPQHF.

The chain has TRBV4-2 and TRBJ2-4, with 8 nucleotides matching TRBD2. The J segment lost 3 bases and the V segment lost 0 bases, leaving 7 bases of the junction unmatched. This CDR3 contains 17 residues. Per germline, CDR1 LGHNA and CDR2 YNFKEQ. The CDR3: CASSQDLTSGGKNIQYF. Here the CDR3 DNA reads TGTGCCAGCAGCCAAGATCTAACCAGCGGGGGCAAAAACATTCAGTACTTC.

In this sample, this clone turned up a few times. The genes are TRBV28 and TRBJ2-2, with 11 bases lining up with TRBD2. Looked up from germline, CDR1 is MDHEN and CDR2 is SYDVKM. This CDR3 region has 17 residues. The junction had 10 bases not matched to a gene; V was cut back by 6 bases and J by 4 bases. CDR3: CASSPGASGRSTGELFF. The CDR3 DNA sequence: TGTGCCAGCAGCCCAGGGGCTAGCGGGAGGTCCACCGGGGAGCTGTTTTTT.

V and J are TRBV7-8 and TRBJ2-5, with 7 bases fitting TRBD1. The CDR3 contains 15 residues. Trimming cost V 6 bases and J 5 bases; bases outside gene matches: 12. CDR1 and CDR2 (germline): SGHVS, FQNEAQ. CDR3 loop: CASSPTGSIRETQYF. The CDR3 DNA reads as TGTGCCAGCAGTCCGACAGGGTCCATTAGGGAGACCCAGTACTTC.

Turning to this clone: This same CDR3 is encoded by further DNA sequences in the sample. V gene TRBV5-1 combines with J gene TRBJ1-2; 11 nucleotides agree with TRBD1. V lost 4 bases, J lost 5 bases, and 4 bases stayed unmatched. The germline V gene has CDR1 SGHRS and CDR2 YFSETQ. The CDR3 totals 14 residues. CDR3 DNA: TGCGCCAGCAGCCTTGGGACAGGGGGATATGGCTACACCTTC. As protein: CASSLGTGGYGYTF.

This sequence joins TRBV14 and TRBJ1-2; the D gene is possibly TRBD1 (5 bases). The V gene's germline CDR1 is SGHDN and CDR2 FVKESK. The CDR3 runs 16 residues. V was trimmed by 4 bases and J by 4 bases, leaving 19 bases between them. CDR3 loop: CASSPQSPTVPYGYTF. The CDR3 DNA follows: TGTGCCAGCAGCCCACAATCCCCGACAGTCCCCTATGGCTACACCTTC.

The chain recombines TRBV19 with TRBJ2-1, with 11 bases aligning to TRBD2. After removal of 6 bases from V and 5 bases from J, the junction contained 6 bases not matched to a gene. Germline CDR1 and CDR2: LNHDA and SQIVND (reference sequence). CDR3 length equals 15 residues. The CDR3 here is CASSPGLAVNNEQFF. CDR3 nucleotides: TGTGCCAGTAGCCCGGGACTAGCGGTAAACAATGAGCAGTTCTTC. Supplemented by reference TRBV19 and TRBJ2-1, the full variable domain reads DGGITQSPKYLFRKEGQNVTLSCEQNLNHDAMYWYRQDPGQGLRLIYYSQIVNDFQKGDIAEGYSVSREKKESFPLTVTSAQKNPTAFYLCASSPGLAVNNEQFFGPGTRLTVL.

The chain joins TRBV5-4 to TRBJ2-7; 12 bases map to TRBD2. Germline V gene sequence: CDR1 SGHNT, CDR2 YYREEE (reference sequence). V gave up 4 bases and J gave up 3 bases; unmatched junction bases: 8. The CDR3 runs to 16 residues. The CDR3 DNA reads TGTGCCAGCAGCCCCACCTTACTAGCGGGAGGCTACGAGCAGTACTTC. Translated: CASSPTLLAGGYEQYF.